Shown below are 9 T cell receptor beta chains from a single sample sequenced in a study of blood T cell repertoires in COVID-19. The assay was immunoSEQ multiplex PCR, and TCRdb's table has in-frame clones only and misses some. The sample contains around 440,000 clones, approximately 90% of which appear only once. Source material: peripheral blood. Every receptor here comes from a woman in her 50s with COVID-19, enrolled during active disease.

The J gene is TRBJ1-6, the V gene TRBV2, with 7 bases identical to TRBD1. The CDR3 extends over 14 amino acids. Germline CDR1 is SNHLY and CDR2 is FYNNEI. J lost 11 bases, V lost 6 bases, and 10 bases had no gene match. The CDR3 protein is CASSTRQGSAPLHF. The CDR3 region has the DNA TGTGCCAGCAGCACTAGACAGGGCAGCGCACCCCTCCACTTT.

The chain links TRBV20-1 to TRBJ2-7, with D possibly being TRBD1 (7 bases). V shed 5 bases and J shed 6 bases, with 11 bases lying between them. The germline gives CDR1 DFQATT, CDR2 SNEGSKA (reference sequence). The CDR3 totals 11 residues. The CDR3 DNA sequence: TGCAGTGCTTTTCAGGGGGGCGAGCAGTACTTC. Encoded protein: CSAFQGGEQYF.

V gene TRBV15 combines with J gene TRBJ2-1, with TRBD1 matching over 8 bases. The germline V gene has CDR1 LNHNV and CDR2 YYDKDF (reference sequence). Trimming at V came to 0 bases and at J to 7 bases, leaving 8 bases not matched to a gene. The length of the CDR3 is 16 residues. CDR3 in DNA: TGTGCCACCAGCAGAGAATATGGACAGGGCGAGAATGAGCAGTTCTTC. It is translated as CATSREYGQGENEQFF. Filled out from reference TRBV15 and TRBJ2-1, the complete variable domain reads DAMVIQNPRYQVTQFGKPVTLSCSQTLNHNVMYWYQQKSSQAPKLLFHYYDKDFNNEADTPDNFQSRRPNTSFCFLDIRSPGLGDTAMYLCATSREYGQGENEQFFGPGTRLTVL.

V and J are TRBV6-5 and TRBJ2-7; D ambiguous. Trimming shortened V by 2 bases and J by 6 bases, and 11 bases separated the two germline ends. CDR1 is MNHEY and CDR2 is SVGAGI in the germline V gene. This CDR3 has 13 amino acids. The DNA for the CDR3 is TGTGCCAGCAGTTACCCCCCTCCTTCCGAGCAGTACTTC. This encodes CASSYPPPSEQYF.

This chain connects TRBV7-9 to TRBJ1-1, with 8 bases that match TRBD1. Germline V gene lookup returns CDR1 SEHNR and CDR2 FQNEAQ (reference sequence). This CDR3 comprises 14 residues. V dropped 5 bases and J dropped 0; count of bases not matched to a gene: 2. DNA of the CDR3: TGTGCCAGCAGCCTACAGGGGGTGAACACTGAAGCTTTCTTT. It codes for CASSLQGVNTEAFF.

The V and J genes are TRBV28 and TRBJ1-5, with D possibly matching TRBD1 (5 bases). The V gene lost 2 bases and the J gene lost 3 bases, with 14 bases spanning the gap. The CDR3 is 16 amino acids. Germline assignment: CDR1 MDHEN and CDR2 SYDVKM. The CDR3 here is CASSLARGGTNQPQHF. Here the CDR3 DNA reads TGTGCCAGCAGTTTAGCCCGGGGGGGGACCAATCAGCCCCAGCATTTT.

The chain links TRBV11-2 to TRBJ2-3, with unresolved D. Germline CDR1 SGHAT, CDR2 FQNNGV. Trimming pared 5 bases from V and 4 bases from J, leaving 13 bases between. The CDR3 is 14 residues long. The CDR3 sequence: CASSPFSASDTQYF. In DNA, the CDR3 is TGTGCCAGCAGCCCATTTTCTGCGTCAGATACGCAGTATTTT.

V usage is TRBV7-9 and J usage is TRBJ1-6; no firm D call. The CDR3 runs 14 residues. Trimming shortened V by 5 bases and J by 7 bases, and 12 bases separated the two germline ends. Germline CDR1 reads SEHNR; CDR2 reads FQNEAQ (reference sequence). The CDR3 sequence is CASSPALANSPLHF. The CDR3 DNA reads as TGTGCCAGCAGCCCCGCTCTAGCAAATTCACCCCTCCACTTT.

The chain carries TRBV11-2 and TRBJ2-2; TRBD2 aligns across 10 bases. The CDR3 is made up of 16 amino acids. The V and J ends lost 3 bases and 4 bases, in that order; junction bases with no gene match: 5. Germline values: CDR1 SGHAT, CDR2 FQNNGV. CDR3 bases: TGTGCCAGCAGCTTTTCTAGCGGGGGTCGCACCGGGGAGCTGTTTTTT. This sequence encodes CASSFSSGGRTGELFF. The whole variable domain, remainder taken from reference TRBV11-2 and TRBJ2-2, is EAGVAQSPRYKIIEKRQSVAFWCNPISGHATLYWYQQILGQGPKLLIQFQNNGVVDDSQLPKDRFSAERLKGVDSTLKIQPAKLEDSAVYLCASSFSSGGRTGELFFGEGSRLTVL.